Below, one T cell receptor (beta chain) is given with its context. The data were taken from a study of blood T cell repertoires in COVID-19. Study-level background: COVID-19 samples collected from the United States, Italy and Spain covered acute and convalescent phases. In each case, the material was cDNA or gDNA derived from T cells, B-cell-depleted T cells, or PBMCs.

Trimming took 0 bases from V and 6 from J; bases not matched to a gene: 15. The germline V gene encodes CDR1 KGHSH and CDR2 LQKENI. The CDR3 is 21 amino acids. Original processing notes: Estimation of nucleated cell counts was performed using reference gene primer amplification. Clones were read by immunoSEQ multiplex PCR, and TCRdb kept only the in-frame ones, dropping some. D and trimming come from the DNA, and the V and J calls and clone size come from that table. The sample consists of about 220,000 clones, around 86% of them appearing once. Sequenced: peripheral blood. The sequence was obtained from a human donor in a cohort sampled during active COVID-19. The J gene is TRBJ2-1, the V gene TRBV18, with 15 bases aligning to TRBD2. For the CDR3, the DNA is TGTGCCAGCTCACCACCGATTTTCGGGACTAGCGGGAGGTTACGGCTCAATGAGCAGTTCTTC. Protein product: CASSPPIFGTSGRLRLNEQFF.